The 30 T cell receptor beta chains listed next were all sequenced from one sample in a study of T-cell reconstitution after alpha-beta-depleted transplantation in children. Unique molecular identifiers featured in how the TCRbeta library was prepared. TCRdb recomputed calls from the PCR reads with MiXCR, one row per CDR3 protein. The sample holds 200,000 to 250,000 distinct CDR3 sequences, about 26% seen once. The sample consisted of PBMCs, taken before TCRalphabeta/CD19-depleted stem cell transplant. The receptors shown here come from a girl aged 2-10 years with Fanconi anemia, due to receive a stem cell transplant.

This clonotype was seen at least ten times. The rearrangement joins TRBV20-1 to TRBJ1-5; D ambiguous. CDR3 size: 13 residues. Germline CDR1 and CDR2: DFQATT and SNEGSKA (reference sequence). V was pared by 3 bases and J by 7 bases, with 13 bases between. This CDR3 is CSASTGINQPQHF. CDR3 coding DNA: TGCAGTGCTAGCACGGGAATCAACCAGCCCCAGCATTTT.

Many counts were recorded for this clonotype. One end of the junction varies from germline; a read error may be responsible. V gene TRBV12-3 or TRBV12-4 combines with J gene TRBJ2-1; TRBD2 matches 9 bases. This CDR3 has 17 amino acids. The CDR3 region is CTSSLWLAGISYNEQFF. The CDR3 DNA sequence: TGTACCAGCAGTTTATGGCTAGCGGGAATCTCCTACAATGAGCAGTTCTTC.

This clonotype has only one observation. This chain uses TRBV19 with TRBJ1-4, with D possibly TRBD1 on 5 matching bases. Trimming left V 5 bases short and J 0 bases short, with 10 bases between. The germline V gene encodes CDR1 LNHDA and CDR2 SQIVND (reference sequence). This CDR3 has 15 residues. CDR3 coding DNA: TGTGCCAGTAGTGTCGACAGCTCAACTAATGAAAAACTGTTTTTT. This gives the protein CASSVDSSTNEKLFF.

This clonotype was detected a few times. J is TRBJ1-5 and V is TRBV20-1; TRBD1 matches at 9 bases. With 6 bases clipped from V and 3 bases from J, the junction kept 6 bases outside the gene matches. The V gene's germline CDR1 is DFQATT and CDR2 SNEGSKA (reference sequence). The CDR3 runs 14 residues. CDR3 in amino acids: CSAERTGVNQPQHF. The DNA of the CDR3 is TGCAGTGCAGAAAGGACAGGGGTCAATCAGCCCCAGCATTTT.

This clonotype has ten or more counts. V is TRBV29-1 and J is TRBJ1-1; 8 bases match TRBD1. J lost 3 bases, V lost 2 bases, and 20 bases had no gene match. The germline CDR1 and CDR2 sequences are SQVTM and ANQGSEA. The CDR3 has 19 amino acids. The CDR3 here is CSVEWGIRGRIGRYTEAFF. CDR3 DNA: TGCAGCGTTGAATGGGGGATCAGGGGGCGAATCGGACGTTACACTGAAGCTTTCTTT.

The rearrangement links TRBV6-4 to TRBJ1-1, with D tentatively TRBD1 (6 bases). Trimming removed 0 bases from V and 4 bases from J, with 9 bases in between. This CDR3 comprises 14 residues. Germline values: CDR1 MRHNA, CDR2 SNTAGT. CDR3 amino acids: CASSDSPGATEAFF. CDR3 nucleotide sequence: TGTGCCAGCAGTGACTCGCCGGGGGCCACTGAAGCTTTCTTT.

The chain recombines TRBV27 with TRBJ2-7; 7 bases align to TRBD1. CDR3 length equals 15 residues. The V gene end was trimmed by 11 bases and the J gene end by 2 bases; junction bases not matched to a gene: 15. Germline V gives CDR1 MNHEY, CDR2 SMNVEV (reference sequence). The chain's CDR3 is CACLEQGQPTYEQYF. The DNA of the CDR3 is TGTGCCTGCTTGGAGCAGGGACAGCCTACCTACGAGCAGTACTTC.

The CDR3 here is CASSSTGALLYEQYF. CDR3 DNA: TGTGCCAGCAGTTCGACGGGGGCCCTCCTCTACGAGCAGTACTTC. V is TRBV12-3 or TRBV12-4 and J is TRBJ2-7, with D tentatively TRBD1 or TRBD2 (6 bases each). The CDR3 runs to 15 residues. Deletions cut 4 bases from V and 3 bases from J, with 16 bases between.

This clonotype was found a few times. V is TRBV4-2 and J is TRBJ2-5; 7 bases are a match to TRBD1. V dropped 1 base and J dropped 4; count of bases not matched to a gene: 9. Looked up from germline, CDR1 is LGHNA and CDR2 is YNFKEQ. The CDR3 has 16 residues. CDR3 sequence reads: CASSQGETGQRETQYF. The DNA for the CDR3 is TGTGCCAGCAGCCAAGGGGAGACAGGGCAACGAGAGACCCAGTACTTC.

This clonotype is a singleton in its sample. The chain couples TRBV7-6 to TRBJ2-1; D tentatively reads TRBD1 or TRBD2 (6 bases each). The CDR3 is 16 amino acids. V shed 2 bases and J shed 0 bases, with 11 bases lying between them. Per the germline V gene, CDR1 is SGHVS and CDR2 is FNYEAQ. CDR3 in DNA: TGTGCCAGCAGCTTAAGGGGGACTGACTCCTACAATGAGCAGTTCTTC. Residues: CASSLRGTDSYNEQFF.

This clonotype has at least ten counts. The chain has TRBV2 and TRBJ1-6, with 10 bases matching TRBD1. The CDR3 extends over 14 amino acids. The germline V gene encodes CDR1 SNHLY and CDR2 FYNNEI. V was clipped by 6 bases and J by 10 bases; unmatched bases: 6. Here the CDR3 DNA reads TGTGCCAGCAGCACGGGACAGGGGATGTCACCCCTCCACTTT. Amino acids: CASSTGQGMSPLHF.

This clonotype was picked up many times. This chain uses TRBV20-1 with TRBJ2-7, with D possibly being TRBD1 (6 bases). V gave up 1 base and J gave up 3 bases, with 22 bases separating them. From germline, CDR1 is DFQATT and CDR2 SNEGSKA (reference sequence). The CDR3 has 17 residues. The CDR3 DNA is TGCAGTGCTAGAGCCCCATTAGCGCTGGGACACCTCTACGAGCAGTACTTC. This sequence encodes CSARAPLALGHLYEQYF.

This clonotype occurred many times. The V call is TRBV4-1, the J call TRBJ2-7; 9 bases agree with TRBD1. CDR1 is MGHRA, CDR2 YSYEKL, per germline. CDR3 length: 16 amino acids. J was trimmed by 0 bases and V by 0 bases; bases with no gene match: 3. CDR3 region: CASSQDGTGSSYEQYF. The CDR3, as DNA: TGCGCCAGCAGCCAAGACGGGACAGGGAGCTCCTACGAGCAGTACTTC.

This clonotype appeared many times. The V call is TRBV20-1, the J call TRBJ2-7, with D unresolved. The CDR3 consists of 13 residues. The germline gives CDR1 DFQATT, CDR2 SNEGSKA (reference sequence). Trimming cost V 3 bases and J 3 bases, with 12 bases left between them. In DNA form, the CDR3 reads TGCAGTGCTAGTCCCACTCGCTACTACGAGCAGTACTTC. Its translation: CSASPTRYYEQYF.

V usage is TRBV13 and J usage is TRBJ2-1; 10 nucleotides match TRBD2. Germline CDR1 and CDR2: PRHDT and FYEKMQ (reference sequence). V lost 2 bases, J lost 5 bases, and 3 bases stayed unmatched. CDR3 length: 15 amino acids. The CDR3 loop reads CASSLPSGSNNEQFF. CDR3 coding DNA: TGTGCCAGCAGCTTACCTAGCGGGAGCAACAATGAGCAGTTCTTC.

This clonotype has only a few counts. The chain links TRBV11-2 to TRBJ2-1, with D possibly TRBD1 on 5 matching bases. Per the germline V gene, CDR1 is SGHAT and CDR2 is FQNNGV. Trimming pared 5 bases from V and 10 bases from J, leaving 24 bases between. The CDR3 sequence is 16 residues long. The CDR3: CASSARSSTAGLEQFF. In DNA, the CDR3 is TGTGCCAGCAGCGCCCGGTCGTCGACAGCCGGATTAGAGCAGTTCTTC.

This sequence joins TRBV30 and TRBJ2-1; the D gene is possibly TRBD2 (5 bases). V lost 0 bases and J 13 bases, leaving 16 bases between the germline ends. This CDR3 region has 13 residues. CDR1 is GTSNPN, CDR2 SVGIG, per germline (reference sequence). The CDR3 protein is CAWSVSGGGSQFF. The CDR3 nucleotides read TGTGCCTGGAGTGTATCGGGTGGTGGGAGTCAGTTCTTC.

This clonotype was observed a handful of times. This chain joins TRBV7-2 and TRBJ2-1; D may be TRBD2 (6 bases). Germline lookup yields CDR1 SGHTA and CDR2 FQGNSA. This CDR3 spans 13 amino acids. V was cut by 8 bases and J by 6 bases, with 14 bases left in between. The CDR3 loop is CASRLAGTNEQFF. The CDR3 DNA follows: TGTGCCAGCCGGTTGGCGGGGACCAATGAGCAGTTCTTC.

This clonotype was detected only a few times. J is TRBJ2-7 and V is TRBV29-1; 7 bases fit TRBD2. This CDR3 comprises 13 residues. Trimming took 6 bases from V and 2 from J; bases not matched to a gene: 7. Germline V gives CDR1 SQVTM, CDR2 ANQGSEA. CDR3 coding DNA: TGCAGCGTGATCTCTAGCGGAACCTACGAGCAGTACTTC. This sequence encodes CSVISSGTYEQYF.

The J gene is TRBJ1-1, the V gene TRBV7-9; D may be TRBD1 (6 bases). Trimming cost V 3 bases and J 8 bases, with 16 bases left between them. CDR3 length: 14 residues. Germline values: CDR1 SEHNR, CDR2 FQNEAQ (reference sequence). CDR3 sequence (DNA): TGTGCCAGCAGCTTGCCAGTGGGGGCAGAAGAAGCTTTCTTT. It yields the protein CASSLPVGAEEAFF.

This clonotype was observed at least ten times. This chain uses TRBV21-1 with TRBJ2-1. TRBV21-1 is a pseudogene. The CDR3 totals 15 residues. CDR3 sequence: CASSRQQSSYNEQFF. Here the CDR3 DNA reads TGTGCCAGCAGCAGACAACAGAGCTCCTACAATGAGCAGTTCTTC.

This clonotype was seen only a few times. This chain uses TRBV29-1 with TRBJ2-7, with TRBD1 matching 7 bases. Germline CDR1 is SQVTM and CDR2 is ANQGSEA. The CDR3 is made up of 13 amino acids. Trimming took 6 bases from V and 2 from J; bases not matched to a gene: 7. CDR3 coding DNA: TGCAGCGTCCCTCGGACAGGAACCTACGAGCAGTACTTC. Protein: CSVPRTGTYEQYF.

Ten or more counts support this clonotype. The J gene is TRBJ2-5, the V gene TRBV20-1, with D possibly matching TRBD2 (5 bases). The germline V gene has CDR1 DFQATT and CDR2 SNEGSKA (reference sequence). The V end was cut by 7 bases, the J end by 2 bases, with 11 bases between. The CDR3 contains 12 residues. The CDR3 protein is CSGTSHQETQYF. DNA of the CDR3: TGCAGTGGCACTAGTCATCAAGAGACCCAGTACTTC.

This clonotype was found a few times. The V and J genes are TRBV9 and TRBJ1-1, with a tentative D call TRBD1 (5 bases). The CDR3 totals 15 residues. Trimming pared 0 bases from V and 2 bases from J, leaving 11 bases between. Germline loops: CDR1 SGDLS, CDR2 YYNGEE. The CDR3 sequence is CASSVVAGRNTEAFF. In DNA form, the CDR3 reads TGTGCCAGCAGCGTAGTGGCAGGGAGAAACACTGAAGCTTTCTTT.

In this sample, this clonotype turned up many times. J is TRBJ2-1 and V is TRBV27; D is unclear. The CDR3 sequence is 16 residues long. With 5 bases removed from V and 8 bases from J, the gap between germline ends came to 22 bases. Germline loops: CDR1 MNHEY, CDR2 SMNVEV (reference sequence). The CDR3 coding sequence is TGTGCCAGCAGTCCCCGTCCACCCGAGGTAGAGGATGAGCAGTTCTTC. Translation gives CASSPRPPEVEDEQFF.

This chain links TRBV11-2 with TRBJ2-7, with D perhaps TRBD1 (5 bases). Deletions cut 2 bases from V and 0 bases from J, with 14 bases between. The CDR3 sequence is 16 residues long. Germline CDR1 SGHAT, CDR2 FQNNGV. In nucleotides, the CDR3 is TGTGCCAGCAGCTTAAATCAGGGTCTCAACTCCTACGAGCAGTACTTC. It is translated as CASSLNQGLNSYEQYF. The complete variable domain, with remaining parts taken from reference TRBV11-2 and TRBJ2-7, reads EAGVAQSPRYKIIEKRQSVAFWCNPISGHATLYWYQQILGQGPKLLIQFQNNGVVDDSQLPKDRFSAERLKGVDSTLKIQPAKLEDSAVYLCASSLNQGLNSYEQYFGPGTRLTVT.

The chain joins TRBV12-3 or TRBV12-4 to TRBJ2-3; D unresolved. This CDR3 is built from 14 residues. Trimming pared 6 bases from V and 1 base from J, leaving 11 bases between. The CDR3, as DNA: TGTGCCAGCAGCCCCCGGGTGGGCACAGATACGCAGTATTTT. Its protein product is CASSPRVGTDTQYF.

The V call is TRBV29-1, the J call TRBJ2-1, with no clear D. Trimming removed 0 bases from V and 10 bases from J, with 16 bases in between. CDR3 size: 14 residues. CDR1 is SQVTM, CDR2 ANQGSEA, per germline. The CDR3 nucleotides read TGCAGCGTTGAAGATACCTCGAGTATCGGGGAGCAGTTCTTC. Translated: CSVEDTSSIGEQFF.

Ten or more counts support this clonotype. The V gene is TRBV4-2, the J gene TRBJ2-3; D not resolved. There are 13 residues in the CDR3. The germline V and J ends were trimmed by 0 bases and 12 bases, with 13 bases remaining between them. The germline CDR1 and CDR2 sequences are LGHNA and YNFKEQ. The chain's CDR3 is CASSQDVPQYQYF. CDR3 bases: TGTGCCAGCAGCCAAGATGTTCCACAATATCAGTATTTT.

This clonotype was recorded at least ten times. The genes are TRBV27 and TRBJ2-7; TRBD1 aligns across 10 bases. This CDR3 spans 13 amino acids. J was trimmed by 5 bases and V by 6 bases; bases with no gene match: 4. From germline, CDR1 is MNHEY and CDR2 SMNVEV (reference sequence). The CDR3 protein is CASSVTGGNEQYF. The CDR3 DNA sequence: TGTGCCAGCAGCGTGACAGGGGGCAACGAGCAGTACTTC.